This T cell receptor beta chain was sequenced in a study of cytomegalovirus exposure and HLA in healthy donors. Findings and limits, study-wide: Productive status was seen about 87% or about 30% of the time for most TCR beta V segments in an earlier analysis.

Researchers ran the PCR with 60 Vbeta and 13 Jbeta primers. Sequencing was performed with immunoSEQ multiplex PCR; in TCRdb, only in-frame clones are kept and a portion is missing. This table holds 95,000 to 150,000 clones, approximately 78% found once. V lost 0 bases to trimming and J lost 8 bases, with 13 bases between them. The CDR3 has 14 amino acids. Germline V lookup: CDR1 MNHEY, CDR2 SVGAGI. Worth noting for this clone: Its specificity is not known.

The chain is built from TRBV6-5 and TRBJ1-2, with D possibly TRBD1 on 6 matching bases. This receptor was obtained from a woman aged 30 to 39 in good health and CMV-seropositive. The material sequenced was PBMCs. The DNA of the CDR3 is TGTGCCAGCAGTTACTCGGGGTTAACAGGGGGCTACACCTTC. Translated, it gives CASSYSGLTGGYTF.